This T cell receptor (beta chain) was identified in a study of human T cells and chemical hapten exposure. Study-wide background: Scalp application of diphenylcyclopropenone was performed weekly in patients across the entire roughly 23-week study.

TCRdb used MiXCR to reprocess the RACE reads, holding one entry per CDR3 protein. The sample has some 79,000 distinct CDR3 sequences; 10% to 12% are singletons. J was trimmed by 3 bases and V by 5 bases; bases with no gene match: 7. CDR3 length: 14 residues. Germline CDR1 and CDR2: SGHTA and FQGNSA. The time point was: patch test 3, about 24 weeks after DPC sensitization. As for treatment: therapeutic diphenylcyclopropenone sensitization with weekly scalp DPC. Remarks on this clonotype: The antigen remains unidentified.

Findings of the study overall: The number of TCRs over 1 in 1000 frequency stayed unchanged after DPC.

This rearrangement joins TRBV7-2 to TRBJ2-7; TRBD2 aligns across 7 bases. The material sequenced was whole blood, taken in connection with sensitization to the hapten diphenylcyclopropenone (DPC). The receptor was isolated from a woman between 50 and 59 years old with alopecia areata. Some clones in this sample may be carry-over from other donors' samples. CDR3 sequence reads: CASSRGGSDYEQYF. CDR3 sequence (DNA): TGTGCCAGCAGCCGCGGCGGGAGTGACTACGAGCAGTACTTC.